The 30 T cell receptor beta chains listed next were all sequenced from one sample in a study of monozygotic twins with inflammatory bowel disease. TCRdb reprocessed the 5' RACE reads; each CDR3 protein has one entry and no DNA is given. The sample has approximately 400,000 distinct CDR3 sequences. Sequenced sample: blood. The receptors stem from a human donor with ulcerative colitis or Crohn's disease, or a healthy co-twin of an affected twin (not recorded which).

The CDR3 is CASSHPNPSGGGNEQFF. This chain connects TRBV4-1 to TRBJ2-1; TCRdb gives TRBD2 as the D gene, but with no DNA this cannot be confirmed. Looked up from germline, CDR1 is MGHRA and CDR2 is YSYEKL. The CDR3 extends over 17 amino acids.

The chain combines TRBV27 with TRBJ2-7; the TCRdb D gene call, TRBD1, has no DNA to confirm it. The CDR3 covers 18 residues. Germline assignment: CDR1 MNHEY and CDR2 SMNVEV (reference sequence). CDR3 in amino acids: CASAFLGGTAGAGGEQYF.

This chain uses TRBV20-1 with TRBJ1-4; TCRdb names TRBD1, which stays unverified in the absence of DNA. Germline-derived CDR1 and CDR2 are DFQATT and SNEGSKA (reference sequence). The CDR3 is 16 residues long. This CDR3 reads CSASRAGQPTNEKLFF.

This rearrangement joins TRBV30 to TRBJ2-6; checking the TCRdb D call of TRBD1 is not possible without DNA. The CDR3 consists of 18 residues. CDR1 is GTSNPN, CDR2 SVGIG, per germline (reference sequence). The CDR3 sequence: CAWSDRDKDFSGANVLTF. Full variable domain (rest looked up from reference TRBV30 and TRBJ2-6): SQTIHQWPATLVQPVGSPLSLECTVEGTSNPNLYWYRQAAGRGLQLLFYSVGIGQISSEVPQNLSASRPQDRQFILSSKKLLLSDSGFYLCAWSDRDKDFSGANVLTFGAGSRLTVL.

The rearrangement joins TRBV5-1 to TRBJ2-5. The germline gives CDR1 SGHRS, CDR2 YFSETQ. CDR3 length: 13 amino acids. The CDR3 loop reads CASSLVLEETQYF. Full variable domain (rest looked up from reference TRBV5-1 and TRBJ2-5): KAGVTQTPRYLIKTRGQQVTLSCSPISGHRSVSWYQQTPGQGLQFLFEYFSETQRNKGNFPGRFSGRQFSNSRSEMNVSTLELGDSALYLCASSLVLEETQYFGPGTRLLVL.

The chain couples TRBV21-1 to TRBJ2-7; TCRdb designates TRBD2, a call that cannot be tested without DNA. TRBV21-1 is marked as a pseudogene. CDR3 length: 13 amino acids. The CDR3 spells CATLTDSPFEQYF.

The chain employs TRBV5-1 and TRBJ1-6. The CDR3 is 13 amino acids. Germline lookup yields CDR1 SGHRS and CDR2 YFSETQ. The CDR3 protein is CASSLDYNSPLHF. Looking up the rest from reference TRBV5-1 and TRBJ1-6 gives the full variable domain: KAGVTQTPRYLIKTRGQQVTLSCSPISGHRSVSWYQQTPGQGLQFLFEYFSETQRNKGNFPGRFSGRQFSNSRSEMNVSTLELGDSALYLCASSLDYNSPLHFGNGTRLTVT.

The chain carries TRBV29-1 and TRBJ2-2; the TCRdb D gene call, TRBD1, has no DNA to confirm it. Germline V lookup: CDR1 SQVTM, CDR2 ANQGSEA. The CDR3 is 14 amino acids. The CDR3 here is CSVDMTGGDGELFF.

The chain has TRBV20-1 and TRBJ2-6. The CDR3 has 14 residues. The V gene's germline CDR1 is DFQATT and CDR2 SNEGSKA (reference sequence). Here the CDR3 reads CSAISASGANVLTF.

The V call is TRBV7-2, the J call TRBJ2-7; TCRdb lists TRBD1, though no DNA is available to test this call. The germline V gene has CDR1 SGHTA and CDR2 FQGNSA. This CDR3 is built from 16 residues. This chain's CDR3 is CASSLDLGQGAIEQYF.

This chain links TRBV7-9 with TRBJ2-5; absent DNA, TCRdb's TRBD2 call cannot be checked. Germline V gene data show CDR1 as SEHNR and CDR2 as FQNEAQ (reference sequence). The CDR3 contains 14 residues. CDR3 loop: CASSWRERPETQYF. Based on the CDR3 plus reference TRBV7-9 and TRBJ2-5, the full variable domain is DTGVSQNPRHKITKRGQNVTFRCDPISEHNRLYWYRQTLGQGPEFLTYFQNEAQLEKSRLLSDRFSAERPKGSFSTLEIQRTEQGDSAMYLCASSWRERPETQYFGPGTRLLVL.

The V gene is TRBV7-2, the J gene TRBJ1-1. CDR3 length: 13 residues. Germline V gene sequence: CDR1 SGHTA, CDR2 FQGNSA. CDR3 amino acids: CASSITPNTEAFF.

The CDR3 reads CASSHSTGGSNTDTQYF. J is TRBJ2-3 and V is TRBV9; with no DNA, the TCRdb D assignment of TRBD2 cannot be verified. Germline V gives CDR1 SGDLS, CDR2 YYNGEE. CDR3 length: 17 residues.

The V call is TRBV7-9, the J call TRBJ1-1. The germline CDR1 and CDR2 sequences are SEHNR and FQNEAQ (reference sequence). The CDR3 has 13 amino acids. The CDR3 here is CASSLEGFSEAFF. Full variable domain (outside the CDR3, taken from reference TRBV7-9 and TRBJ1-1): DTGVSQNPRHKITKRGQNVTFRCDPISEHNRLYWYRQTLGQGPEFLTYFQNEAQLEKSRLLSDRFSAERPKGSFSTLEIQRTEQGDSAMYLCASSLEGFSEAFFGQGTRLTVV.

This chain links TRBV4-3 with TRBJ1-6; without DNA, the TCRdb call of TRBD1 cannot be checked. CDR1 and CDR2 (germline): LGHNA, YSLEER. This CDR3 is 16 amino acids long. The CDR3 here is CASSRTGGRNNSPLHF.

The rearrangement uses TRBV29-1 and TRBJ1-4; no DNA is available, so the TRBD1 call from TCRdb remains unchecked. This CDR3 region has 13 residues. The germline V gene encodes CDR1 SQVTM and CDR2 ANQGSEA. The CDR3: CSATGQTYEKLFF.

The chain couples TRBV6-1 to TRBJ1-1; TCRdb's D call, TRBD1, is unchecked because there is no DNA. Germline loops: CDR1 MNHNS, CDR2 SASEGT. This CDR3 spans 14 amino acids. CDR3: CASSLGTGLAEAFF.

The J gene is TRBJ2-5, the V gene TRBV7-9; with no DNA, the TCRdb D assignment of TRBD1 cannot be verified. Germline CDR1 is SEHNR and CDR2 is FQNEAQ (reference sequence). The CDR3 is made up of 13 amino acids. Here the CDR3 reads CASSPGLIETQYF.

The CDR3 loop reads CASSRSGGQETQYF. V and J are TRBV5-1 and TRBJ2-5; TCRdb reports TRBD2, a call that lacks DNA to check it against. CDR1 is SGHRS, CDR2 YFSETQ, per germline. CDR3 length: 14 amino acids.

The CDR3 sequence is CASSSSGPVPNEQFF. The chain employs TRBV11-2 and TRBJ2-1; the D call of TRBD1 rests on TCRdb alone, since no DNA is present to check it. The CDR3 loop spans 15 amino acids. Germline V gene lookup returns CDR1 SGHAT and CDR2 FQNNGV.

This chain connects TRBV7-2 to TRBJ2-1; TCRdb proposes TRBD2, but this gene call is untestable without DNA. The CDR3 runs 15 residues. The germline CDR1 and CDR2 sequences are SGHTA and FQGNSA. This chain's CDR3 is CASSLERGGFNEQFF. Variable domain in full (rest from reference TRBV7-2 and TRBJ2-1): GAGVSQSPSNKVTEKGKDVELRCDPISGHTALYWYRQSLGQGLEFLIYFQGNSAPDKSGLPSDRFSAERTGGSVSTLTIQRTQQEDSAVYLCASSLERGGFNEQFFGPGTRLTVL.

The CDR3 sequence: CASSAPRPGPSTDTQYF. The V call is TRBV7-2, the J call TRBJ2-3; TCRdb picks TRBD1, but there is no DNA to check that call. Per germline, CDR1 SGHTA and CDR2 FQGNSA. There are 17 residues in the CDR3. The whole variable domain, remainder taken from reference TRBV7-2 and TRBJ2-3, is GAGVSQSPSNKVTEKGKDVELRCDPISGHTALYWYRQSLGQGLEFLIYFQGNSAPDKSGLPSDRFSAERTGGSVSTLTIQRTQQEDSAVYLCASSAPRPGPSTDTQYFGPGTRLTVL.

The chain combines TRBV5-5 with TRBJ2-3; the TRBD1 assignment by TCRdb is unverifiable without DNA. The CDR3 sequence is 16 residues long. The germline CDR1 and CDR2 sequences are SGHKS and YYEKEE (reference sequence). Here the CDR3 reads CASSLAPAGATDTQYF.

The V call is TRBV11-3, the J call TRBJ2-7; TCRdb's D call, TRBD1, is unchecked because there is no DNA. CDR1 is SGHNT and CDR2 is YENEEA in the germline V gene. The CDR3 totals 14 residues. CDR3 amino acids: CASSLGDGHYEQYF.

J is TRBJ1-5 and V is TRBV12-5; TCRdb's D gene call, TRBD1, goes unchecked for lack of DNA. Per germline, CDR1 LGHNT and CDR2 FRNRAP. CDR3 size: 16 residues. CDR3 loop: CASGYRTGHSNQPQHF.

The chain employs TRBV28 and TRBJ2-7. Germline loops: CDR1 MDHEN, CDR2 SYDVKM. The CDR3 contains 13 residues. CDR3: CASSRRETYEQYF.

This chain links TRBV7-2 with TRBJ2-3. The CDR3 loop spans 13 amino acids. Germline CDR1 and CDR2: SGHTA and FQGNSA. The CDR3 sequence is CASSLIMADTQYF. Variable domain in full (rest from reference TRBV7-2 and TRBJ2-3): GAGVSQSPSNKVTEKGKDVELRCDPISGHTALYWYRQSLGQGLEFLIYFQGNSAPDKSGLPSDRFSAERTGGSVSTLTIQRTQQEDSAVYLCASSLIMADTQYFGPGTRLTVL.

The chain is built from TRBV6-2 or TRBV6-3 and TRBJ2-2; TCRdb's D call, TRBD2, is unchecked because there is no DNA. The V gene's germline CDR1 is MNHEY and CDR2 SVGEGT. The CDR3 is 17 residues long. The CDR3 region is CASWMDPRGGVTGELFF.

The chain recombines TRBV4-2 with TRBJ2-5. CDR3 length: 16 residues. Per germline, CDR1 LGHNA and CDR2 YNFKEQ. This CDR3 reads CASSQERFGEGETQYF.

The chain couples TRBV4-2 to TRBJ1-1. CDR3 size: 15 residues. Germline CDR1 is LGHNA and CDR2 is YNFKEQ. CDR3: CASSHPGLQNTEAFF.